This T cell receptor beta chain was recorded in a study of T cell responses to AZD1222 COVID-19 vaccine. Points from the study as a whole: Only after the peak T cell response were repertoires sampled. Dominant at 160-218 and 743-854, vaccine-associated CD4 TCRs also spanned spike. Variant regions that are unmutated are reportedly the target of nearly half of spike-specific TCRs.

On this clone: Its antigen remains unknown.

Produced via immunoSEQ multiplex PCR; TCRdb's table is partial and in-frame only. The sample carries 140,000 to 150,000 clones, approximately 91% recorded once. Trimming stripped 2 bases from V and 0 bases from J, with 10 bases between. The length of the CDR3 is 15 residues. Germline V gene data show CDR1 as MNHEY and CDR2 as SVGAGI. Source: peripheral blood, taken 28 days after the second AZD1222 dose. This chain links TRBV6-5 with TRBJ1-1; D unclear. This TCR was sampled from an adult who received the AZD1222 COVID-19 vaccine. The CDR3 DNA follows: TGTGCCAGCAGTTACAAGGAATTCATGAACACTGAAGCTTTCTTT. Amino acids: CASSYKEFMNTEAFF.